This T cell receptor (beta chain) was retrieved from a study of blood T cell repertoires in COVID-19. Under the authors' procedure: Estimates of nucleated cell counts were drawn from the amplification of reference gene primers. Clones were sequenced by immunoSEQ multiplex PCR, and TCRdb holds only the in-frame ones, with some missing. V and J calls and clone size come straight from that table; D and trimming were deduced from the DNA. The top ten clones hold about 6.3% of a sample with 150,000 to 200,000 clones, 70% to 90% of them seen once. Germline assignment: CDR1 SGHRS and CDR2 YFSETQ. V was shortened by 4 bases and J by 0 bases, with 12 bases between the two germline ends. The CDR3 is 15 residues long.

The rearrangement joins TRBV5-1 to TRBJ2-3, with a possible D match to TRBD1 (5 bases). Sequenced input: peripheral blood. This receptor was obtained from a man between 40 and 49 years old with active or convalescent COVID-19. The chain's CDR3 is CASSQQVSSTDTQYF. In DNA, the CDR3 is TGCGCCAGCAGCCAACAGGTCTCTAGCACAGATACGCAGTATTTT.